In this sample, the clone carrying this T cell receptor (beta chain) turned up many times. Trimming removed 8 bases from V and 6 bases from J; junction bases left unmatched: 6. The CDR3 consists of 14 residues. The germline V gene has CDR1 GTSNPN and CDR2 SVGIG (reference sequence). TCRdb analysed the 5' RACE reads with MiXCR anew, one entry per CDR3 protein. The sample includes 20,000 to 25,000 distinct CDR3 sequences, 4.5% to 5% of them seen just once. The sample is drawn from a study of spatial heterogeneity in lung cancer. The overall study: Among detected sequences, beta-chain ones consistently exceeded alpha-chain ones in number.

Time point reported: sample taken at primary tumor resection. Frozen PBMC, nontumor lung or tumor provided whole RNA, which was sequenced unsorted. The chain has TRBV30 and TRBJ2-2, with 13 positions matching TRBD2. The TCR comes from a male donor with early-stage non-small cell lung cancer. The material sequenced was PBMCs, taken at surgery. The CDR3 reads CARRLAGGPGELFF. CDR3 coding DNA: TGTGCCCGCCGACTAGCGGGAGGACCCGGGGAGCTGTTTTTT.